This entry describes one T cell receptor (beta chain). This entry comes from a study of PD-L1 blockade in urothelial cancer. The table came from immunoSEQ multiplex PCR; TCRdb's copy has only in-frame clones and leaves some out. The sample has roughly 130,000 clones, roughly 84% seen once. Losses at the gene ends were 5 bases for V and 4 bases for J; bases not matched to a gene: 4. Germline CDR1 is MNHEY and CDR2 is SVGAGI. The CDR3 extends over 15 amino acids. Indicated time point: pretreatment peripheral blood. The clonotype was recovered from a man in his fifties with urothelial cancer. The sample was PBMCs, taken around atezolizumab (anti-PD-L1) treatment. V usage is TRBV6-5 and J usage is TRBJ2-4; 11 bases align to TRBD2. In nucleotides, the CDR3 is TGTGCCAGCAGTAGGACTAGCGGGCCTAAAAACATTCAGTACTTC. Amino acids: CASSRTSGPKNIQYF.